The clone carrying this T cell receptor beta chain has a count of ten or more. This record belongs to a study of CD8 T cells in ankylosing spondylitis. TCRdb re-derived calls from the 5' RACE reads in MiXCR, one entry per CDR3 protein. The profile shows around 300,000 distinct CDR3 sequences, approximately 14% of them singletons. Germline CDR1 and CDR2: DFQATT and SNEGSKA (reference sequence). V gave up 0 bases and J gave up 4 bases; unmatched junction bases: 12. This CDR3 comprises 18 residues. The chain combines TRBV20-1 with TRBJ2-2; 9 bases map to TRBD2. Material for sequencing was blood, either unsorted or a sorted T cell fraction (not recorded which). The sequence was obtained from a male donor with ankylosing spondylitis or in good health (not recorded which). The CDR3 nucleotides read TGCAGTGCTAGAGATAGGGGGCTAGCGGGGCGAGGCACCGGGGAGCTGTTTTTT. Its protein is CSARDRGLAGRGTGELFF.